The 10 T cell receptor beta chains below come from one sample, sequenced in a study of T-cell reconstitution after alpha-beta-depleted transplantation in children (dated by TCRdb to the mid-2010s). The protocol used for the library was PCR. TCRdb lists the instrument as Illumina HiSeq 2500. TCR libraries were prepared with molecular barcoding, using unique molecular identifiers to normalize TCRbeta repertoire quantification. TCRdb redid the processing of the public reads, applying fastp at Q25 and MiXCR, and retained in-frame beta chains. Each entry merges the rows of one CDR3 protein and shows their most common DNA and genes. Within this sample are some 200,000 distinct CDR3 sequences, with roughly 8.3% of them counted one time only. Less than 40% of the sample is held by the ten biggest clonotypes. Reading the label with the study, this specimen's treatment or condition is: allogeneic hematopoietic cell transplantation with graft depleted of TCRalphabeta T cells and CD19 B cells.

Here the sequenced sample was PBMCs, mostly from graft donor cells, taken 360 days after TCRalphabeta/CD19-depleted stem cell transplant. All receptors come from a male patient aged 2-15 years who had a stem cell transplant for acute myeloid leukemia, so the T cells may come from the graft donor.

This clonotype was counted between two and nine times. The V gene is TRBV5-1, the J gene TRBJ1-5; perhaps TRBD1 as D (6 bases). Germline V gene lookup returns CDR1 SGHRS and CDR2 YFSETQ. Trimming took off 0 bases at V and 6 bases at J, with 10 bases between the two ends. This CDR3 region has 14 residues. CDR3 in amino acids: CASSLGGGGQPQHF. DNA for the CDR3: TGCGCCAGCAGCTTGGGGGGGGGCGGTCAGCCCCAGCATTTT.

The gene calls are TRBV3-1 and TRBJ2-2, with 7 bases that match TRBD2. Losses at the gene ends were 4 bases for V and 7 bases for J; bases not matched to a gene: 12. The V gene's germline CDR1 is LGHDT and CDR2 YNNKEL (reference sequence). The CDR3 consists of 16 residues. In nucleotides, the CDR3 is TGTGCCAGCAGCCGAGAAAGACTAGCCTTCGACGGGGAGCTGTTTTTT. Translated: CASSRERLAFDGELFF.

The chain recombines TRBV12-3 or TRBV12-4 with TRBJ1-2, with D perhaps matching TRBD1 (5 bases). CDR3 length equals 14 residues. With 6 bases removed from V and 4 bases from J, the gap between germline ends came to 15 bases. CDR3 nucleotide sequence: TGTGCCAGCAGGTCGGGGGAAGAAGGCTATGGCTACACCTTC. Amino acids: CASRSGEEGYGYTF.

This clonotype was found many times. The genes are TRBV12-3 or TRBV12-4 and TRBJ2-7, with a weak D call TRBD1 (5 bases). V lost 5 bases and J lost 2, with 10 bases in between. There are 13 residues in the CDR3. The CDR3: CASSKGLAYEQYF. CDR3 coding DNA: TGTGCCAGCAGTAAGGGGCTGGCCTACGAGCAGTACTTC.

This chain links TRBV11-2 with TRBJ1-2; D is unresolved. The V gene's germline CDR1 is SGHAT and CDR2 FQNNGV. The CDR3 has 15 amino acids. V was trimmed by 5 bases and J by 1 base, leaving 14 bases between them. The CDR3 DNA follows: TGTGCCAGCAGCCTCCGGCAAAGTAGTAACTATGGCTACACCTTC. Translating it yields CASSLRQSSNYGYTF. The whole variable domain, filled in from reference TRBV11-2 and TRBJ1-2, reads EAGVAQSPRYKIIEKRQSVAFWCNPISGHATLYWYQQILGQGPKLLIQFQNNGVVDDSQLPKDRFSAERLKGVDSTLKIQPAKLEDSAVYLCASSLRQSSNYGYTFGSGTRLTVV.

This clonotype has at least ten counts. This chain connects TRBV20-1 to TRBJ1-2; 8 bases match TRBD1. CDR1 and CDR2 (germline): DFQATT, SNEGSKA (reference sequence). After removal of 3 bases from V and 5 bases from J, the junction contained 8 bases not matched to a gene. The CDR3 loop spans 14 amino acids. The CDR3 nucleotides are TGCAGTGCTAGCCCAGGGGGCGTGGGGTATGGCTACACCTTC. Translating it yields CSASPGGVGYGYTF.

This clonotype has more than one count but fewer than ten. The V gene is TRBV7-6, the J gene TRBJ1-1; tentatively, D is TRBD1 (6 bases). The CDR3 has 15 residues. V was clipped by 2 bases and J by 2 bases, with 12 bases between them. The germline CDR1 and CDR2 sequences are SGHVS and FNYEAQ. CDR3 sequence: CASSLSRGRNTEAFF. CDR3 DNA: TGTGCCAGCAGCTTAAGCAGGGGCCGAAACACTGAAGCTTTCTTT.

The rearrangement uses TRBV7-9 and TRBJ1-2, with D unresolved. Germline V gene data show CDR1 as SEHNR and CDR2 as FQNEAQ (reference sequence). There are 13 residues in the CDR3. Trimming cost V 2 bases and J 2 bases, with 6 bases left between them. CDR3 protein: CASSLPSNYGYTF. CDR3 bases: TGTGCCAGCAGCTTACCTAGCAACTATGGCTACACCTTC. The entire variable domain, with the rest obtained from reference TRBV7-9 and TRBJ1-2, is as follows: DTGVSQNPRHKITKRGQNVTFRCDPISEHNRLYWYRQTLGQGPEFLTYFQNEAQLEKSRLLSDRFSAERPKGSFSTLEIQRTEQGDSAMYLCASSLPSNYGYTFGSGTRLTVV.

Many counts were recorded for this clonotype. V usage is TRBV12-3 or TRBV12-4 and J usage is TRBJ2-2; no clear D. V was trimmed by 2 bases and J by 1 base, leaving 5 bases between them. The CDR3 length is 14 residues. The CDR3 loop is CASSLPGNTGELFF. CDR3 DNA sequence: TGTGCCAGCAGTTTACCCGGGAACACCGGGGAGCTGTTTTTT.

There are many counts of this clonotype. The DNA of the CDR3 is TGCAGCGTGGATATAGCGGGAGGGCCCTACAATGAGCAGTTCTTC. This encodes CSVDIAGGPYNEQFF. The rearrangement joins TRBV29-1 to TRBJ2-1; 11 nucleotides agree with TRBD2. Trimming cost V 6 bases and J 2 bases; bases outside gene matches: 6. This CDR3 has 15 residues. Germline CDR1 is SQVTM and CDR2 is ANQGSEA.